The 23 T cell receptor beta chains below all came from one sample that was sequenced in a study of cytomegalovirus exposure and HLA in healthy donors. 13 Jbeta primers and 60 Vbeta primers were used for the PCR. Some clones are missing from TCRdb's copy, which holds only in-frame ones; the method was immunoSEQ multiplex PCR. The sample holds roughly 45,000 clones. Sequencing used PBMCs. Source of these receptors: a woman younger than 45 in good health and CMV-seronegative.

In regard to this clone: One end of the junction fails to match germline, which may point to a read error. The chain has TRBV29-1 and TRBJ2-1, with TRBD2 identical over 8 bases. The germline gives CDR1 SQVTM, CDR2 ANQGSEA. The length of the CDR3 is 17 residues. CDR3 amino acids: CSVTGGIGPSSDNEQFF. DNA for the CDR3: TGCAGCGTTACGGGAGGGATCGGCCCTAGCTCCGACAATGAGCAGTTCTTC.

This chain joins TRBV27 and TRBJ1-5; 7 bases map to TRBD1. The germline gives CDR1 MNHEY, CDR2 SMNVEV (reference sequence). This CDR3 is built from 14 residues. With V trimmed by 7 bases and J by 6 bases, 9 bases remained unmatched. In nucleotides, the CDR3 is TGTGCCAGCATCCCCGACAGGGAAGGTCAGCCCCAGCATTTT. This sequence encodes CASIPDREGQPQHF.

This chain links TRBV18 with TRBJ2-7; maybe TRBD1 (5 bases). Trimming shortened V by 1 base and J by 6 bases, and 13 bases separated the two germline ends. The CDR3 is 14 residues long. CDR1 is KGHSH, CDR2 LQKENI, per germline. The chain's CDR3 is CASSPRSGPFEQYF. Written as DNA, the CDR3 is TGTGCCAGCTCACCACGCTCAGGGCCCTTCGAGCAGTACTTC.

The chain has TRBV19 and TRBJ2-7; D unclear. This CDR3 comprises 13 residues. Germline-derived CDR1 and CDR2 are LNHDA and SQIVND (reference sequence). Trimming pared 9 bases from V and 3 bases from J, leaving 15 bases between. The CDR3 is CASEPGRLYEQYF. Here the CDR3 DNA reads TGTGCCAGCGAGCCTGGGCGCCTCTACGAGCAGTACTTC.

The CDR3 DNA sequence: TGTGCCAGCAGCCCCCGACTAGCGGGAGCTTCGGATACGCAGTATTTT. It is translated as CASSPRLAGASDTQYF. The chain carries TRBV11-3 and TRBJ2-3, with 12 nucleotides matching TRBD2. CDR3 size: 16 residues. CDR1 is SGHNT and CDR2 is YENEEA in the germline V gene. V shed 5 bases and J 6 bases; nucleotides not matched to a gene: 9. Full variable domain (missing parts from reference TRBV11-3 and TRBJ2-3): EAGVVQSPRYKIIEKKQPVAFWCNPISGHNTLYWYLQNLGQGPELLIRYENEEAVDDSQLPKDRFSAERLKGVDSTLKIQPAELGDSAVYLCASSPRLAGASDTQYFGPGTRLTVL.

The V gene is TRBV5-6, the J gene TRBJ1-1; TRBD1 matches 7 bases. The CDR3 sequence is 15 residues long. V gave up 4 bases and J gave up 5 bases; unmatched junction bases: 11. Germline V lookup: CDR1 SGHDT, CDR2 YYEEEE. DNA for the CDR3: TGTGCCAGCAGCCTTGCAACAGGGGTTCTGACTGAAGCTTTCTTT. This gives the protein CASSLATGVLTEAFF.

The chain carries TRBV6-1 and TRBJ2-1, with 8 bases identical to TRBD2. Germline CDR1 and CDR2: MNHNS and SASEGT. The V and J ends lost 8 bases and 5 bases, in that order; junction bases with no gene match: 11. This CDR3 is built from 15 residues. The CDR3 nucleotides are TGTGCCAGCGGAGGGAGCGGGAGAAAAGACAATGAGCAGTTCTTC. Amino acid sequence: CASGGSGRKDNEQFF.

J is TRBJ2-1 and V is TRBV5-1, with TRBD2 as a possible D gene (6 bases). V was clipped by 4 bases and J by 3 bases, with 14 bases between them. The CDR3 covers 15 residues. Germline V lookup: CDR1 SGHRS, CDR2 YFSETQ. CDR3 in amino acids: CASSHTGGIYNEQFF. CDR3 DNA: TGCGCCAGCAGCCATACAGGAGGGATCTACAATGAGCAGTTCTTC.

The chain couples TRBV6-5 to TRBJ1-2; possible D gene TRBD1, 5 bases. Looked up from germline, CDR1 is MNHEY and CDR2 is SVGAGI. Deletions cut 3 bases from V and 4 bases from J, with 12 bases between. The CDR3 has 14 amino acids. The CDR3 protein is CASSYSTAAYGYTF. The CDR3 DNA sequence: TGTGCCAGCAGTTATTCGACAGCCGCCTATGGCTACACCTTC.

The chain links TRBV6-5 to TRBJ2-7; TRBD1 agrees at 11 bases. The CDR3 spans 15 residues. J was trimmed by 4 bases and V by 2 bases; bases with no gene match: 4. The germline CDR1 and CDR2 sequences are MNHEY and SVGAGI. The CDR3 loop reads CASSYRGQGAYEQYF. The CDR3 DNA follows: TGTGCCAGCAGTTACCGCGGACAGGGGGCATACGAGCAGTACTTC.

V gene TRBV6-1 combines with J gene TRBJ1-3, with D hard to call. The V and J ends lost 4 bases and 4 bases respectively, with 8 bases between them. Germline values: CDR1 MNHNS, CDR2 SASEGT. This CDR3 spans 13 amino acids. CDR3 sequence reads: CASSAIAGNTIYF. The CDR3 DNA follows: TGTGCCAGCAGTGCTATCGCCGGAAACACCATATATTTT.

V usage is TRBV29-1 and J usage is TRBJ1-1; D possibly corresponds to TRBD1 (6 bases). Trimming cost V 6 bases and J 2 bases, with 10 bases left between them. The CDR3 consists of 12 residues. CDR1 is SQVTM and CDR2 is ANQGSEA in the germline V gene. CDR3 residues: CSVLGANTEAFF. Here the CDR3 DNA reads TGCAGCGTCCTGGGGGCAAACACTGAAGCTTTCTTT.

The CDR3 sequence: CASGGTYGYTF. CDR3 in DNA: TGCGCCAGCGGGGGGACTTATGGCTACACCTTC. The rearrangement uses TRBV5-1 and TRBJ1-2, with a weak D call TRBD1 (5 bases). Deletions cut 7 bases from V and 5 bases from J, with 9 bases between. The CDR3 has 11 amino acids. The germline V gene has CDR1 SGHRS and CDR2 YFSETQ. Full variable domain (outside the CDR3, taken from reference TRBV5-1 and TRBJ1-2): KAGVTQTPRYLIKTRGQQVTLSCSPISGHRSVSWYQQTPGQGLQFLFEYFSETQRNKGNFPGRFSGRQFSNSRSEMNVSTLELGDSALYLCASGGTYGYTFGSGTRLTVV.

This chain connects TRBV4-1 to TRBJ1-1; D is unresolved. The germline V gene has CDR1 MGHRA and CDR2 YSYEKL. The CDR3 runs 15 residues. V was shortened by 4 bases and J by 5 bases, with 17 bases between the two germline ends. CDR3 loop: CASSRLREGGTEAFF. The CDR3 DNA sequence: TGCGCCAGCAGCCGGTTGAGGGAGGGAGGGACTGAAGCTTTCTTT.

The rearrangement uses TRBV15 and TRBJ2-4; tentative D call: TRBD2 (7 bases). The length of the CDR3 is 14 residues. In germline, CDR1 is LNHNV, CDR2 YYDKDF (reference sequence). The ends were cut back, 5 bases at V and 6 bases at J, with 14 bases in the middle. DNA of the CDR3: TGTGCCACCAGCGCCCGGAGGGGGGGAAACATTCAGTACTTC. It codes for CATSARRGGNIQYF.

The gene calls are TRBV18 and TRBJ1-1; TRBD1 is a possible D gene (5 bases). The CDR3 contains 13 residues. Germline CDR1 is KGHSH and CDR2 is LQKENI. The V end was cut by 2 bases, the J end by 2 bases, with 6 bases between. In DNA, the CDR3 is TGTGCCAGCTCACCAGGGGCCAACACTGAAGCTTTCTTT. Translated: CASSPGANTEAFF. The full variable domain, completed using reference TRBV18 and TRBJ1-1, is NAGVMQNPRHLVRRRGQEARLRCSPMKGHSHVYWYRQLPEEGLKFMVYLQKENIIDESGMPKERFSAEFPKEGPSILRIQQVVRGDSAAYFCASSPGANTEAFFGQGTRLTVV.

V and J are TRBV28 and TRBJ1-2; 7 bases map to TRBD1. Trimming cost V 4 bases and J 8 bases; bases outside gene matches: 4. Germline V CDR1 and CDR2: MDHEN, SYDVKM. This CDR3 comprises 12 residues. The CDR3 coding sequence is TGTGCCAGCAGTTCCTCAGGGGGAGGCTACACCTTC. Protein: CASSSSGGGYTF.

V is TRBV6-6 and J is TRBJ2-2, with TRBD1 matching over 8 bases. V shed 7 bases and J 6 bases; nucleotides not matched to a gene: 7. CDR1 MNHNY and CDR2 SVGAGI come from the germline V gene (reference sequence). The length of the CDR3 is 14 residues. CDR3 sequence: CASKHRGDAGELFF. CDR3 bases: TGTGCCAGCAAACACAGGGGGGACGCCGGGGAGCTGTTTTTT.

The V gene is TRBV13, the J gene TRBJ2-7; D might be TRBD1 (5 bases). The CDR3 has 12 amino acids. V was pared by 6 bases and J by 3 bases, with 9 bases between. Germline lookup yields CDR1 PRHDT and CDR2 FYEKMQ (reference sequence). The CDR3 nucleotides read TGTGCCAGCAGTGGTAGGGGCTACGAGCAGTACTTC. Amino acids: CASSGRGYEQYF.

The CDR3 region is CASSWAGAADQPQHF. The CDR3 DNA follows: TGCGCCAGCAGCTGGGCGGGAGCAGCCGATCAGCCCCAGCATTTT. The chain recombines TRBV5-1 with TRBJ1-5; D is ambiguous. Per the germline V gene, CDR1 is SGHRS and CDR2 is YFSETQ. The V end lost 3 bases, the J end lost 5 bases, and 15 bases lay between the germline ends. This CDR3 spans 15 amino acids.

This chain uses TRBV4-1 with TRBJ2-7; a possible D gene is TRBD2 (6 bases). CDR1 MGHRA and CDR2 YSYEKL come from the germline V gene. The V and J ends lost 0 bases and 7 bases respectively, with 13 bases between them. The CDR3 is made up of 14 amino acids. The CDR3 here is CASSQDRGVGEQYF. The CDR3 coding sequence is TGCGCCAGCAGCCAAGATCGCGGGGTTGGTGAGCAGTACTTC.

CDR3 region: CASSLRQNTEAFF. The CDR3, as DNA: TGTGCCAGCAGCCTCCGACAAAACACTGAAGCTTTCTTT. V is TRBV9 and J is TRBJ1-1; no clear D. The CDR3 extends over 13 amino acids. V shed 4 bases and J shed 2 bases, with 9 bases lying between them. Germline V CDR1 and CDR2: SGDLS, YYNGEE.

This chain uses TRBV6-5 with TRBJ1-2; no reliable D call. The CDR3 loop spans 13 amino acids. Germline loops: CDR1 MNHEY, CDR2 SVGAGI. The ends were cut back, 0 bases at V and 6 bases at J, with 8 bases in the middle. The CDR3 region is CASSYSAANGYTF. The CDR3 coding sequence is TGTGCCAGCAGTTACTCGGCGGCAAATGGCTACACCTTC.